The 25 T cell receptor beta chains presented below share a single source sample, sequenced in a study of identical twins. TCRdb itself ran the 5' RACE reads through MiXCR, one entry per CDR3 protein. The table lists roughly 220,000 distinct CDR3 sequences, about 6.7% of them singletons. These data also formed part of another study, on T cells expressing NK-cell markers.

The specimen was CD8+ T cells sorted from blood. The receptors were gathered from a woman between 18 and 30 years old in good health.

The V and J genes are TRBV10-2 and TRBJ2-1; 8 bases map to TRBD2. This CDR3 has 17 residues. CDR1 WSHSY and CDR2 SAAADI come from the germline V gene. Unmatched junction bases numbered 15, after V lost 4 bases and J lost 7 bases. The CDR3 nucleotides are TGCGCCAGCAGTGGCGCCCTCGGGGGGGTCGTTTGGAATGAGCAGTTCTTC. Its protein is CASSGALGGVVWNEQFF.

The CDR3 DNA reads as TGTGCCAGCAGCCCCCAGCAGTATTTT. Its translation: CASSPQQYF. The rearrangement links TRBV7-8 to TRBJ2-3, with D hard to call. The germline V and J ends were trimmed by 5 bases and 11 bases, with 5 bases remaining between them. The CDR3 has 9 residues. CDR1 is SGHVS and CDR2 is FQNEAQ in the germline V gene.

A few counts support this clonotype. J is TRBJ2-5 and V is TRBV11-2; D might be TRBD1 or TRBD2, each matching 5 bases. CDR1 and CDR2 from the germline V gene are SGHAT and FQNNGV. The CDR3 covers 18 residues. The V end was cut by 2 bases, the J end by 5 bases, with 24 bases between. The CDR3 nucleotides are TGTGCCAGCAGCTTATCCTGGTCCAGAGGGGCCGGTGGGGAGACCCAGTACTTC. Translated: CASSLSWSRGAGGETQYF.

The sample holds many counts of this clonotype. The chain links TRBV5-5 to TRBJ2-6, with D perhaps given as TRBD1 or TRBD2 (5 bases each). Germline V lookup: CDR1 SGHKS, CDR2 YYEKEE (reference sequence). The CDR3 loop spans 14 amino acids. V was trimmed by 4 bases and J by 4 bases, leaving 9 bases between them. Here the CDR3 reads CASSRGDGANVLTF. The CDR3 DNA sequence: TGTGCCAGCAGCCGAGGGGACGGGGCCAACGTCCTGACTTTC.

This clonotype was recorded many times. The chain combines TRBV7-9 with TRBJ2-3, with D perhaps matching TRBD2 (5 bases). CDR3 length equals 12 residues. Germline V gene lookup returns CDR1 SEHNR and CDR2 FQNEAQ (reference sequence). The V end lost 5 bases, the J end lost 4 bases, and 7 bases lay between the germline ends. The CDR3, as DNA: TGTGCCAGCAGCCTCGGGGCAGATACGCAGTATTTT. Translating gives CASSLGADTQYF.

This clonotype was found many times. The V gene is TRBV10-2, the J gene TRBJ2-7, with D perhaps given as TRBD1 or TRBD2 (5 bases each). V was trimmed by 7 bases and J by 7 bases, leaving 26 bases between them. This CDR3 comprises 16 residues. CDR1 is WSHSY and CDR2 is SAAADI in the germline V gene. Written as DNA, the CDR3 is TGCGCCAGCATCGGGGCCGGGACCTTCGACCATTCGGAGCAGTACTTC. Protein sequence: CASIGAGTFDHSEQYF.

This clonotype was recorded a few times. This chain links TRBV28 with TRBJ1-1; perhaps TRBD1 as D (6 bases). This CDR3 is built from 18 residues. V lost 1 base to trimming and J lost 4 bases, with 22 bases between them. Germline V gene sequence: CDR1 MDHEN, CDR2 SYDVKM. For the CDR3, the DNA is TGTGCCAGCAGTTTATTAATAAGTGGAGGGGGGGGATTCACTGAAGCTTTCTTT. This gives the protein CASSLLISGGGGFTEAFF.

This clonotype has at least ten counts. The gene calls are TRBV4-3 and TRBJ2-5, with D uncertain. V lost 1 base, J lost 9 bases, and 9 bases lay in between. Germline CDR1 is LGHNA and CDR2 is YSLEER. The length of the CDR3 is 12 residues. DNA for the CDR3: TGCGCCAGCAGCCAAGGAGGTGGGGCCCAGTACTTC. It specifies CASSQGGGAQYF.

This clonotype appeared many times. The chain uses TRBV6-1 and TRBJ1-1; D gene uncertain. There are 14 residues in the CDR3. Germline values: CDR1 MNHNS, CDR2 SASEGT. V lost 8 bases to trimming and J lost 10 bases, with 23 bases between them. The CDR3 is CASRPVGPVLGAFF. CDR3 nucleotides: TGTGCCAGCCGACCCGTCGGGCCGGTGCTTGGAGCTTTCTTT.

This clonotype came up many times. The chain joins TRBV20-1 to TRBJ2-7, with 8 bases fitting TRBD2. This CDR3 comprises 14 residues. V shed 4 bases and J 1 base; nucleotides not matched to a gene: 6. CDR1 and CDR2 from the germline V gene are DFQATT and SNEGSKA (reference sequence). CDR3 nucleotide sequence: TGCAGTGCTATGGAACTAGCGGAATCCTACGAGCAGTACTTC. Translation: CSAMELAESYEQYF.

This clonotype has just a few counts. The chain carries TRBV27 and TRBJ1-6, with TRBD1 as a possible D gene (5 bases). The germline V gene encodes CDR1 MNHEY and CDR2 SMNVEV (reference sequence). This CDR3 comprises 14 residues. With 3 bases removed from V and 7 bases from J, the gap between germline ends came to 10 bases. CDR3 DNA sequence: TGTGCCAGCAGTTTCGCAGGGCCCAATTCACCCCTCCACTTT. It specifies CASSFAGPNSPLHF.

Ten or more counts support this clonotype. V usage is TRBV7-9 and J usage is TRBJ2-7; maybe TRBD2 (5 bases). In germline, CDR1 is SEHNR, CDR2 FQNEAQ (reference sequence). This CDR3 has 14 amino acids. V was cut by 3 bases and J by 2 bases, with 11 bases left in between. The CDR3 is CASSFAGITYEQYF. The CDR3 DNA reads as TGTGCCAGCAGCTTTGCCGGGATTACCTACGAGCAGTACTTC.

This clonotype occurred a few times. The J gene is TRBJ2-3, the V gene TRBV14; D not certain. The CDR3 has 16 amino acids. CDR1 is SGHDN and CDR2 is FVKESK in the germline V gene. Trimming removed 0 bases at V and 0 bases at J, with 10 bases between. The DNA for the CDR3 is TGTGCCAGCAGCCAAGACGGGCTGGGCAGCACAGATACGCAGTATTTT. This sequence encodes CASSQDGLGSTDTQYF.

This sequence joins TRBV4-1 and TRBJ1-4; the D is unclear. From germline, CDR1 is MGHRA and CDR2 YSYEKL. Trimming left V 1 base short and J 6 bases short, with 6 bases between. The length of the CDR3 is 13 residues. DNA of the CDR3: TGCGCCAGCAGCCAAGTTCCTGATGAAAAACTGTTTTTT. Amino acid sequence: CASSQVPDEKLFF.

The V call is TRBV5-1, the J call TRBJ2-5; perhaps TRBD2 as D (6 bases). This CDR3 region has 18 residues. V was shortened by 10 bases and J by 5 bases, with 33 bases between the two germline ends. Germline lookup yields CDR1 SGHRS and CDR2 YFSETQ. Written as DNA, the CDR3 is TGCGCCGTGACCAACACTGACTACGACGGACTACTTGGGGAGACCCAGTACTTC. This sequence encodes CAVTNTDYDGLLGETQYF.

The V call is TRBV27, the J call TRBJ2-7, with a possible D match to TRBD2 (6 bases). Trimming stripped 8 bases from V and 1 base from J, with 12 bases between. The germline gives CDR1 MNHEY, CDR2 SMNVEV (reference sequence). The CDR3 extends over 13 amino acids. The CDR3 here is CASGHGLSYEQYF. CDR3 nucleotides: TGTGCCAGCGGCCACGGACTATCCTACGAGCAGTACTTC.

This clonotype was recorded a few times. This chain connects TRBV7-9 to TRBJ2-3; D unclear. In germline, CDR1 is SEHNR, CDR2 FQNEAQ (reference sequence). Trimming cost V 8 bases and J 0 bases, with 15 bases left between them. This CDR3 is 15 amino acids long. The CDR3 DNA follows: TGTGCCAGCGGCCAAGGAGCGTTAAGCACAGATACGCAGTATTTT. Protein product: CASGQGALSTDTQYF.

The chain has TRBV9 and TRBJ2-1; 14 bases map to TRBD2. V lost 0 bases to trimming and J lost 6 bases; unmatched junction nucleotides: 2. This CDR3 region has 16 residues. Germline lookup yields CDR1 SGDLS and CDR2 YYNGEE. CDR3 sequence (DNA): TGTGCCAGCAGCGTAGTGGGGACTAGCGGGAGCAATGAGCAGTTCTTC. The encoded protein is CASSVVGTSGSNEQFF.

This clonotype was detected only a few times. The chain is built from TRBV4-3 and TRBJ1-4; TRBD1 matches at 8 bases. Germline V lookup: CDR1 LGHNA, CDR2 YSLEER. The CDR3 totals 17 residues. The ends lost 6 bases at V and 5 bases at J; junction bases unmatched: 14. This chain's CDR3 is CASSSRGTGLPNEKLFF. CDR3 nucleotide sequence: TGCGCCAGCAGTTCCCGGGGGACAGGTCTTCCGAATGAAAAACTGTTTTTT.

A few counts support this clonotype. This chain joins TRBV5-1 and TRBJ2-5, with D maybe TRBD2 (6 bases). The CDR3 contains 14 residues. CDR1 and CDR2 (germline): SGHRS, YFSETQ. Trimming took 4 bases from V and 1 from J, leaving 11 bases between them. CDR3 amino acids: CASSPPGVQETQYF. The CDR3 coding sequence is TGCGCCAGCAGCCCCCCGGGGGTCCAAGAGACCCAGTACTTC.

The chain uses TRBV7-8 and TRBJ1-1, with 8 bases fitting TRBD1. V shed 0 bases and J 8 bases; nucleotides not matched to a gene: 5. This CDR3 has 14 amino acids. The germline V gene encodes CDR1 SGHVS and CDR2 FQNEAQ. For the CDR3, the DNA is TGTGCCAGCAGCTTAGCGGACAGGGTTCTAGAAGCTTTCTTT. Its translation: CASSLADRVLEAFF.

This clonotype was recorded a few times. The chain is built from TRBV27 and TRBJ2-3; no clear D. The V end was cut by 6 bases, the J end by 4 bases, with 14 bases between. CDR1 and CDR2 (germline): MNHEY, SMNVEV (reference sequence). This CDR3 region has 14 residues. In nucleotides, the CDR3 is TGTGCCAGCAGCGCTCCGGGTAGTCCAGATACGCAGTATTTT. Amino acid sequence: CASSAPGSPDTQYF.

This clonotype showed up just a few times. The chain recombines TRBV20-1 with TRBJ2-1, with D tentatively TRBD2 (5 bases). Looked up from germline, CDR1 is DFQATT and CDR2 is SNEGSKA (reference sequence). Trimming removed 6 bases at V and 4 bases at J, with 16 bases between. The CDR3 has 14 amino acids. CDR3 DNA sequence: TGCAGTGCCGAAACCGGGGAGAGGTACAATGAGCAGTTCTTC. It encodes CSAETGERYNEQFF.

The genes are TRBV27 and TRBJ2-3; 8 bases match TRBD1. The germline V gene encodes CDR1 MNHEY and CDR2 SMNVEV (reference sequence). J was trimmed by 3 bases and V by 5 bases; bases with no gene match: 7. The CDR3 consists of 15 residues. The CDR3: CASSTRDRRTDTQYF. CDR3 nucleotides: TGTGCCAGCAGTACTCGGGACAGGCGGACAGATACGCAGTATTTT.

This chain connects TRBV15 to TRBJ2-7; perhaps TRBD1 as D (6 bases). The CDR3 runs 12 residues. V was trimmed by 6 bases and J by 6 bases, leaving 12 bases between them. CDR1 and CDR2 (germline): LNHNV, YYDKDF (reference sequence). CDR3 in amino acids: CATRDRMSEQYF. DNA of the CDR3: TGTGCCACCAGGGACAGAATGAGCGAGCAGTACTTC.